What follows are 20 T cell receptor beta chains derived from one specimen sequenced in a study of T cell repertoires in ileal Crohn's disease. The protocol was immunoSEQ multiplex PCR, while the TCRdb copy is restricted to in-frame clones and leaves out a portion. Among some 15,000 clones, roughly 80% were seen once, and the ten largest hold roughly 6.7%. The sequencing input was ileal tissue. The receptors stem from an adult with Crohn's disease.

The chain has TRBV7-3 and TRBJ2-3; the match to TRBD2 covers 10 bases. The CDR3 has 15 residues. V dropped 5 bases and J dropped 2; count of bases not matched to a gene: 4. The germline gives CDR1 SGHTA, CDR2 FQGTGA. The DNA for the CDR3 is TGTGCCAGCAGCGCTAGCGGGGGTATCACAGATACGCAGTATTTT. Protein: CASSASGGITDTQYF.

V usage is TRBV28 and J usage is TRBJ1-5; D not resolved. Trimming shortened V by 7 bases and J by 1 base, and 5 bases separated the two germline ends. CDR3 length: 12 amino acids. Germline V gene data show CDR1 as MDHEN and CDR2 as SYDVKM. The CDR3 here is CASTLSNQPQHF. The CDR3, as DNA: TGTGCCAGCACCCTGAGCAATCAGCCCCAGCATTTT. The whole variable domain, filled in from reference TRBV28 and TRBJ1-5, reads DVKVTQSSRYLVKRTGEKVFLECVQDMDHENMFWYRQDPGLGLRLIYFSYDVKMKEKGDIPEGYSVSREKKERFSLILESASTNQTSMYLCASTLSNQPQHFGDGTRLSIL.

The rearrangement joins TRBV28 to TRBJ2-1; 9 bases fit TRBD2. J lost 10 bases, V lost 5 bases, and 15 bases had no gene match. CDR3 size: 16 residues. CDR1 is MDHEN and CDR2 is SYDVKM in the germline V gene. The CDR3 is CASSPYHPGLAEEQFF. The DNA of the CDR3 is TGTGCCAGCAGTCCATATCACCCGGGACTAGCAGAGGAGCAGTTCTTC.

CDR3 DNA: TGTGCCAGCGGGGGGACAGGGGTGCACAATGAGCAGTTCTTC. Its translation is CASGGTGVHNEQFF. This chain connects TRBV6-1 to TRBJ2-1, with 10 bases identical to TRBD1. The CDR3 has 14 amino acids. The V gene's germline CDR1 is MNHNS and CDR2 SASEGT. Trimming removed 8 bases from V and 5 bases from J; junction bases left unmatched: 6.

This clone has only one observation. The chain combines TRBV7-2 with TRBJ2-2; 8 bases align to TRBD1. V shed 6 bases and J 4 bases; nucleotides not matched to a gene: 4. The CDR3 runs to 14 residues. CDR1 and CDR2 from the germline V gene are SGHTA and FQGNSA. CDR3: CASRAGGFTGELFF. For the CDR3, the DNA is TGTGCCAGCAGAGCAGGGGGCTTCACCGGGGAGCTGTTTTTT. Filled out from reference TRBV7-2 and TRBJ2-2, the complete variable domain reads GAGVSQSPSNKVTEKGKDVELRCDPISGHTALYWYRQSLGQGLEFLIYFQGNSAPDKSGLPSDRFSAERTGGSVSTLTIQRTQQEDSAVYLCASRAGGFTGELFFGEGSRLTVL.

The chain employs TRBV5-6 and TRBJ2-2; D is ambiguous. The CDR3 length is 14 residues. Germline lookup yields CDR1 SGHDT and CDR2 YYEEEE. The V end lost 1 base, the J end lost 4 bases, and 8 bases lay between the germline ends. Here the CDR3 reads CASSLFRVTGELFF. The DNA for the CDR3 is TGTGCCAGCAGCTTGTTCCGGGTCACCGGGGAGCTGTTTTTT.

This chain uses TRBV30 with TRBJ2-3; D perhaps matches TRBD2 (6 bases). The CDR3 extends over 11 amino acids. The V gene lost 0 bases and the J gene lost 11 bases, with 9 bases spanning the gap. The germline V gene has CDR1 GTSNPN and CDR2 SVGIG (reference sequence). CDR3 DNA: TGTGCCTGGAGTGTCGGGGGACGGCAGTATTTT. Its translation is CAWSVGGRQYF. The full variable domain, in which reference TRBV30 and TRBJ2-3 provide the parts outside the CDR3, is SQTIHQWPATLVQPVGSPLSLECTVEGTSNPNLYWYRQAAGRGLQLLFYSVGIGQISSEVPQNLSASRPQDRQFILSSKKLLLSDSGFYLCAWSVGGRQYFGPGTRLTVL.

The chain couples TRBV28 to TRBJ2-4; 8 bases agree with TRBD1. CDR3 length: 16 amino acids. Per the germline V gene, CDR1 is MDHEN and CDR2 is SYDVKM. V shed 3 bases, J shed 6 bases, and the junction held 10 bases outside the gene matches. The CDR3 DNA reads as TGTGCCAGCAGTTTCCAGGGGGCCCGAACGACAAACATTCAGTACTTC. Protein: CASSFQGARTTNIQYF.

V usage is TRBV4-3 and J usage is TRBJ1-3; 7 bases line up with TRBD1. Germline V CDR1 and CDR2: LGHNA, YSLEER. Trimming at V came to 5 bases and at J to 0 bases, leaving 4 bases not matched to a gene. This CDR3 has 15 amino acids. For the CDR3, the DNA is TGCGCCAGCAGCGGCCGACAGGGCTCTGGAAACACCATATATTTT. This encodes CASSGRQGSGNTIYF.

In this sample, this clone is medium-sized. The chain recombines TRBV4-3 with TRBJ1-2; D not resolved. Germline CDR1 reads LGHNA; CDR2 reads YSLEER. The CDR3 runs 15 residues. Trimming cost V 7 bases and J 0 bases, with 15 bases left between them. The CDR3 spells CASTQRLESNYGYTF. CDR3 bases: TGCGCCAGCACCCAGAGGCTAGAATCTAACTATGGCTACACCTTC.

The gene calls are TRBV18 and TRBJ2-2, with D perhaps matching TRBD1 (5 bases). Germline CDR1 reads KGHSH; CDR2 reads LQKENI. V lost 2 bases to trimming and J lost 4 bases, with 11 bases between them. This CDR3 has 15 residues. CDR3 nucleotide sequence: TGTGCCAGCTCACCATGGGTCCAGGGCACCGGGGAGCTGTTTTTT. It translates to CASSPWVQGTGELFF.

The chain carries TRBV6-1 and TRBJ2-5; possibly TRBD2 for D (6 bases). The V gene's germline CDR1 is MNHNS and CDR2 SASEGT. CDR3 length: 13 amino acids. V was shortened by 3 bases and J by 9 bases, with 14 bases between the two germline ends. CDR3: CASSEGLLKAQYF. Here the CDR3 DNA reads TGTGCCAGCAGTGAGGGACTCCTAAAGGCCCAGTACTTC.

CDR3: CASSVAGGPYEQYF. CDR3 sequence (DNA): TGTGCCAGCAGCGTAGCGGGGGGTCCCTACGAGCAGTACTTC. The chain combines TRBV9 with TRBJ2-7; 7 bases line up with TRBD2. The ends lost 0 bases at V and 2 bases at J; junction bases unmatched: 2. Germline loops: CDR1 SGDLS, CDR2 YYNGEE. This CDR3 comprises 14 residues.

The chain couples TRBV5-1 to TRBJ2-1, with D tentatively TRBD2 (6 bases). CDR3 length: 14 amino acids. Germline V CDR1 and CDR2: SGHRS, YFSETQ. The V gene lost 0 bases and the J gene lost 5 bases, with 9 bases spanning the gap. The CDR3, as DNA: TGCGCCAGCAGCTTGGCGGGACTTAACAATGAGCAGTTCTTC. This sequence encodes CASSLAGLNNEQFF.

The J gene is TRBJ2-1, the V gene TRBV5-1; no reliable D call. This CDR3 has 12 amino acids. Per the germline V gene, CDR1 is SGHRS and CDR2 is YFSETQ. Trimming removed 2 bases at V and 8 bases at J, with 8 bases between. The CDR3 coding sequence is TGCGCCAGCAGCTTAGCATCGTATGAGCAGTTCTTC. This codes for CASSLASYEQFF. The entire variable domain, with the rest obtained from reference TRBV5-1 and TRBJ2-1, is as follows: KAGVTQTPRYLIKTRGQQVTLSCSPISGHRSVSWYQQTPGQGLQFLFEYFSETQRNKGNFPGRFSGRQFSNSRSEMNVSTLELGDSALYLCASSLASYEQFFGPGTRLTVL.

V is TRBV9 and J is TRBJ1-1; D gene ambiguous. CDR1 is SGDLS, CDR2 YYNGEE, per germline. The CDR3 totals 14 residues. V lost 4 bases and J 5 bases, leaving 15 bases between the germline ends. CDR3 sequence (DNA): TGTGCCAGCAGCCCGACCGGGGATGCGACTGAAGCTTTCTTT. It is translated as CASSPTGDATEAFF.

CDR3 amino acids: CASSQGWPAGGPTDTQYF. The DNA for the CDR3 is TGTGCCAGCAGCCAAGGGTGGCCTGCGGGGGGTCCCACAGATACGCAGTATTTT. The chain links TRBV4-2 to TRBJ2-3, with TRBD2 identical over 8 bases. The CDR3 covers 18 residues. Germline V gives CDR1 LGHNA, CDR2 YNFKEQ. V lost 1 base and J lost 2; bases outside the gene matches: 11.

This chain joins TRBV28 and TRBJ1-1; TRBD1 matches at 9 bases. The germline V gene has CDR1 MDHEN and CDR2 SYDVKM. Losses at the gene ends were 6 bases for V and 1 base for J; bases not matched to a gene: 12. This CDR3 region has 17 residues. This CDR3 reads CASSYPGIQGANTEAFF. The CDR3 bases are TGTGCCAGCAGCTATCCAGGCATACAGGGGGCGAACACTGAAGCTTTCTTT.

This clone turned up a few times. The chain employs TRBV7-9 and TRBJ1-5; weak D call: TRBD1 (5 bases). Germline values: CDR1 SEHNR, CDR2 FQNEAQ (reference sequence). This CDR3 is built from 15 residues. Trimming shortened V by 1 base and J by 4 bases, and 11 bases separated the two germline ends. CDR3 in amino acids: CASSLDLGGNQPQHF. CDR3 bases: TGTGCCAGCAGCTTAGACCTCGGGGGGAATCAGCCCCAGCATTTT.

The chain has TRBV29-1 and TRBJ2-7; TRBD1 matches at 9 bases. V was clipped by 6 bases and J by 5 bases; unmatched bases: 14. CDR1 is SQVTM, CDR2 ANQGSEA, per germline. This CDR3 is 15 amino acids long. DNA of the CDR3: TGCAGCGTGGGCGTTTTGGGACAGGGCAGAGACGAGCAGTACTTC. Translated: CSVGVLGQGRDEQYF.